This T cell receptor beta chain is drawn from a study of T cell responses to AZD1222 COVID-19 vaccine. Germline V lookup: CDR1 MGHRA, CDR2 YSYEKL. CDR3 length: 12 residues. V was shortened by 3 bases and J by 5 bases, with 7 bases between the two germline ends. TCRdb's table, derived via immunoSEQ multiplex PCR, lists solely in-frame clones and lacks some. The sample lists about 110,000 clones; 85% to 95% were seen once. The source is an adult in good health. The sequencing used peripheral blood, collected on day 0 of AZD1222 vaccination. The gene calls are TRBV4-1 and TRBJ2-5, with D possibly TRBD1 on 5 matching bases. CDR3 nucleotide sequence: TGCGCCAGCAGCCATACAGGCGAGACCCAGTACTTC. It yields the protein CASSHTGETQYF.